This T cell receptor beta chain was profiled in a study of read filtering for tumor transcriptome and immune sequencing. Whole-study context: Mean patient age was about 66 years, range about 45 to 90; roughly 18 male, roughly 14 female. Revised staging placed eight or nine patients in R-ISS I, 15 to 20 in II, 6 or 7 in III.

From roughly 400 ng of RNA, a library with molecular barcoded alpha/delta and beta/gamma adaptors was made. TCRdb analysed the reads with MiXCR anew, one entry per CDR3 protein. The data show under 40,000 distinct CDR3 sequences, approximately 15% seen once. Trimming stripped 4 bases from V and 0 bases from J, with 11 bases between. CDR1 and CDR2 from the germline V gene are SGHRS and YFSETQ. The CDR3 is made up of 14 amino acids. By frequency in the sample, this clonotype is medium-sized. The antigen remains undetermined. Study-level results: Even smaller IR-seq throughput identified most shared clonotypes.

Sequences were obtained from a population of CD138-negative cells sorted from bone marrow. The chain is built from TRBV5-1 and TRBJ2-7; perhaps TRBD1 as D (6 bases). The receptor was isolated from a donor aged 40 or older with multiple myeloma. The CDR3 DNA follows: TGCGCCAGCAGCCCCGGGACACTCTCCTACGAGCAGTACTTC. It translates to CASSPGTLSYEQYF.